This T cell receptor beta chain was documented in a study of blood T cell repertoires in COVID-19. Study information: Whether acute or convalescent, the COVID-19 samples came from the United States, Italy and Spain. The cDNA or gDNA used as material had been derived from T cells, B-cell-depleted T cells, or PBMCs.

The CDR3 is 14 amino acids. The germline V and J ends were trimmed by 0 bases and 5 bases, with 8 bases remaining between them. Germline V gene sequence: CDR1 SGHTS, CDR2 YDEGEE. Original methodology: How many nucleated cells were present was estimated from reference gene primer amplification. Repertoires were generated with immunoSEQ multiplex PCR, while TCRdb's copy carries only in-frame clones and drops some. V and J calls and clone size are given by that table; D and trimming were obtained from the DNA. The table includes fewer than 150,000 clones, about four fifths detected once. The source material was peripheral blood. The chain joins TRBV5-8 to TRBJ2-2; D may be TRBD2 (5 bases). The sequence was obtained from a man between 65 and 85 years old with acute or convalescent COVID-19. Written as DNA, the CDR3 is TGTGCCAGCAGCTTGGGGAGAGGGACCGGGGAGCTGTTTTTT. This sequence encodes CASSLGRGTGELFF.